This is a list of T cell receptor beta chains from one sample in a study of blood T cell repertoires in COVID-19. Here immunoSEQ multiplex PCR was the method, and the copy in TCRdb shows in-frame clones only, minus some. The sample lists hundreds of thousands of clones; approximately 89% were seen once. The specimen sequenced was peripheral blood. These TCRs come from a woman between 55 and 75 years old with COVID-19, enrolled during active disease. Each CDR3 is given with its conserved first and last residue. D genes are given only for firm matches. Clone size is not always given. Where it is, it says once, few, many or a class for expanded clones.

abundance | d_gene | j_gene | v_gene | CDR3nt | CDR3aa
. | TRBD1 | TRBJ2-7 | TRBV5-1 | TGCGCCAGCAGCTCCGGAAGGACAGGTGATTACGAGCAGTACTTC | CASSSGRTGDYEQYF
. | . | TRBJ1-5 | TRBV30 | TGTGCCTGGAGTGCAGGCTATCAGCCCCAGCATTTT | CAWSAGYQPQHF
once | . | TRBJ2-5 | TRBV7-3 | TGTGCCAGCAGCTTAACAACGGGGGTCCAAGAGACCCAGTACTTC | CASSLTTGVQETQYF
. | . | TRBJ1-2 | TRBV6-5 | TGTGCCAGCAGCCGAATGGCGCAAGGGGATTATGGCTACACCTTC | CASSRMAQGDYGYTF
. | TRBD1 | TRBJ1-2 | TRBV19 | TGTGCCACCCAGCGGGACAGGGCGAGAGAAAACTATGGCTACACCTTC | CATQRDRARENYGYTF
. | . | TRBJ1-1 | TRBV4-1 | TGCGCCAGCAGCCAAGAAACGGGAGGCAAGAACACTGAAGCTTTCTTT | CASSQETGGKNTEAFF
. | . | TRBJ1-4 | TRBV18 | TGTGCCAGCTCACCTGTCTCAGGGGCCCGATATGAAAAACTGTTTTTT | CASSPVSGARYEKLFF
. | . | TRBJ2-1 | TRBV4-2 | TGTGCCAGCAGCCAAGAAAGCGGACCTTCGAGGCATGAGCAGTTCTTC | CASSQESGPSRHEQFF
. | . | TRBJ1-5 | TRBV7-3 | TGTGCCAGCAGCGCCAACAGGAATCAGCCCCAGCATTTT | CASSANRNQPQHF
. | . | TRBJ2-3 | TRBV15 | TGTGCCACCAGCAGAGATATTACGGGGGATACGCAGTATTTT | CATSRDITGDTQYF
. | TRBD2 | TRBJ2-3 | TRBV5-4 | TGTGCCAGCAGCTTGGCTAGCGGGGGGGCCTTTGGAGATACGCAGTATTTT | CASSLASGGAFGDTQYF
. | TRBD1 | TRBJ1-5 | TRBV7-2 | TGTGCCAGCAGCTTAGATAGACAGGGAGTGGGGCCCCAGCATTTT | CASSLDRQGVGPQHF
. | . | TRBJ2-7 | TRBV7-2 | TGTGCCAGCAGCTTAGTCCCAGCGGGCCATGATGGGCCCCAGTACTTC | CASSLVPAGHDGPQYF
few | TRBD1 | TRBJ1-1 | TRBV7-9 | TGTGCCAGCAGCCGACGGGACAGTGAAGCTTTCTTT | CASSRRDSEAFF
. | . | TRBJ1-3 | TRBV2 | TGTGCCAGCAGCCGGGGCACCATATATTTT | CASSRGTIYF
once | . | TRBJ2-3 | TRBV5-4 | TGTGCCAGCATCCCGGTGGCGGGGGCCAGCACAGATACGCAGTATTTT | CASIPVAGASTDTQYF
. | TRBD1 | TRBJ1-3 | TRBV5-1 | TGCGCCAGCAGCTTGGCCGGGGCAGGGGGCGGTCCTGGAAACACCATATATTTT | CASSLAGAGGGPGNTIYF
. | . | TRBJ2-2 | TRBV7-3 | TGTGCCAGCAGCTTAACGCCAGGGGCCGCGAACACCGGGGAGCTGTTTTTT | CASSLTPGAANTGELFF
. | TRBD1 | TRBJ1-1 | TRBV19 | TGTGCCAGTAGTCCCACAGGGGGGACTGAAGCTTTCTTT | CASSPTGGTEAFF
. | TRBD2 | TRBJ2-2 | TRBV5-1 | TGCGCCAGCAGCTTGGTCGTTAGCGGGGCTCACGGGGAGCTGTTTTTT | CASSLVVSGAHGELFF
few | . | TRBJ1-2 | TRBV28 | TGTGCCAGCCTGGGCGCCAATAACTATGGCTACACCTTC | CASLGANNYGYTF
once | TRBD1 | TRBJ2-2 | TRBV7-9 | TGTGCCAGCAGCTTACCCCGGACAGGTAACACCGGGGAGCTGTTTTTT | CASSLPRTGNTGELFF
once | . | TRBJ1-3 | TRBV6-5 | TGTGCCAGTCTGAGCATATCTGGAAACACCATATATTTT | CASLSISGNTIYF
. | . | TRBJ2-4 | TRBV7-2 | TGTGCCAGCAGCTTAGATACAGGGACCAAAAACATTCAGTACTTC | CASSLDTGTKNIQYF
. | . | TRBJ2-3 | TRBV7-2 | TGTGCCAGCAGCCGCCGGGGCGGGGGCGATCCGTTCACAGATACGCAGTATTTT | CASSRRGGGDPFTDTQYF
. | TRBD1 | TRBJ1-2 | TRBV6-1 | TGTGCCAGCAGTGAACTCGGAATAATAAGGACAGGCGCGAACTATGGCTACACCTTC | CASSELGIIRTGANYGYTF
. | TRBD2 | TRBJ2-1 | TRBV5-1 | TGCGCCAGCACCGTGGGAGCGGGGGGGCAGGTCACTGAGCAGTTCTTC | CASTVGAGGQVTEQFF
. | TRBD2 | TRBJ2-1 | TRBV7-3 | TGTGCCAGCAGCTTAATAGCGGGGGGGCCAGGTGAGCAGTTCTTC | CASSLIAGGPGEQFF
. | . | TRBJ2-1 | TRBV11-1 | TGTGCCAGCAGCCGGCCCGGGGGGCGGAATGAGCAGTTCTTC | CASSRPGGRNEQFF
. | . | TRBJ2-2 | TRBV9 | TGTGCCAGCAGCGACAAGCCCGGGACAACGACCGGGGAGCTGTTTTTT | CASSDKPGTTTGELFF
. | . | TRBJ1-2 | TRBV15 | TGTGCCACCAGCAGGGGACAAGCTCAAGTCTATGGCTACACCTTC | CATSRGQAQVYGYTF
once | . | TRBJ2-1 | TRBV12-3/TRBV12-4 | TGTGCCAGCAGTTCTTACTACAATGAGCAGTTCTTC | CASSSYYNEQFF
. | TRBD1 | TRBJ1-1 | TRBV23-1 | TGCGCCAGCAGTCAATCGGCAGGGGGCACTGAAGCTTTCTTT | CASSQSAGGTEAFF
. | TRBD1 | TRBJ2-7 | TRBV5-1 | TGCGCCAGCAGCTTGGGACAGGGGAATAGCGAGCAGTACTTC | CASSLGQGNSEQYF
. | TRBD2 | TRBJ2-5 | TRBV10-2 | TGCGCCAGCACCCCCCGCGGGGGGGCCGAGACCCAGTACTTC | CASTPRGGAETQYF
. | . | TRBJ1-2 | TRBV4-1 | TGCGCCAGCGCAGCCCAGCCCGGGGCAGGGGTTGCTCCGGTTAATGGCTACACCTTC | CASAAQPGAGVAPVNGYTF
. | . | TRBJ1-3 | TRBV5-4 | TGTGCCAGCAGCTTGCCAGGGACTGGAAACACCATATATTTT | CASSLPGTGNTIYF
. | TRBD1 | TRBJ1-2 | TRBV6-5 | TGTGCCAGCAGGGAGGGACAGGGCTGGGATGGCTACACCTTC | CASREGQGWDGYTF
. | . | TRBJ2-5 | TRBV19 | TGTGCCAGTAGTTCGCGTACCCTTTGGGAGACCCAGTACTTC | CASSSRTLWETQYF
. | TRBD1 | TRBJ2-1 | TRBV5-4 | TGTGCCACCGGACAGGGGACGCTGGGGCAGTTCTTC | CATGQGTLGQFF
. | TRBD1 | TRBJ1-4 | TRBV19 | TGTGCCAGTAGTCTAGGACAGGGTGAAAAACTGTTTTTT | CASSLGQGEKLFF
. | TRBD1 | TRBJ2-5 | TRBV20-1 | TGCAGTGCAAGTAAGGACAGGGGAGTTTTGGAGACCCAGTACTTC | CSASKDRGVLETQYF
. | . | TRBJ2-2 | TRBV7-2 | TGTGCCAGCACCAATGAGTGGCGGCTGAACACCGGGGAGCTGTTTTTT | CASTNEWRLNTGELFF
. | . | TRBJ1-1 | TRBV2 | TGTGCCAGCAGTGGTAGGGGGAACACTGAAGCTTTCTTT | CASSGRGNTEAFF
few | . | TRBJ1-1 | TRBV3-1/TRBV3-2 | TGTGCCAGCAGCCGCCAAGGGGGCACTGAAGCTTTCTTT | CASSRQGGTEAFF
. | TRBD2 | TRBJ2-3 | TRBV14 | TGTGCCAGCAGCCAAGATATCCTAGCGGGGCGCACAGATACGCAGTATTTT | CASSQDILAGRTDTQYF
once | TRBD2 | TRBJ2-3 | TRBV4-1 | TGCGCCAGCAGCCAAGGACTAGCGGGGAGTAGCACAGATACGCAGTATTTT | CASSQGLAGSSTDTQYF
. | TRBD1 | TRBJ1-2 | TRBV30 | TGTGCCTGGAGCCCCGACAGGGAAGGAAGGGGCTACACCTTC | CAWSPDREGRGYTF
. | TRBD2 | TRBJ2-1 | TRBV19 | TGTGCCAGTAGTACCATCGCGGGGGGAAACAATGAGCAGTTCTTC | CASSTIAGGNNEQFF
. | TRBD1 | TRBJ2-5 | TRBV5-4 | TGTGCCAGCAGAATCGGGACAGTAGAGACCCAGTACTTC | CASRIGTVETQYF
once | . | TRBJ1-2 | TRBV5-1 | TGCGCCAGCAGCTCCGAACCATCTAAGGGGCGGAAGAATGGCTACACCTTC | CASSSEPSKGRKNGYTF
. | . | TRBJ2-7 | TRBV4-2 | TGTGCCAGCAGCCAAGGGCAGGGCTATTCAACTTCGGGCTACGAGCAGTACTTC | CASSQGQGYSTSGYEQYF
. | . | TRBJ1-4 | TRBV19 | TGTGCCAGTAGTAATCCGGGACACTACCCTAATGAAAAACTGTTTTTT | CASSNPGHYPNEKLFF
. | TRBD2 | TRBJ2-7 | TRBV6-5 | TGTGCCAGCAGTACCGGGGGGGGGACCACCTACGAGCAGTACTTC | CASSTGGGTTYEQYF